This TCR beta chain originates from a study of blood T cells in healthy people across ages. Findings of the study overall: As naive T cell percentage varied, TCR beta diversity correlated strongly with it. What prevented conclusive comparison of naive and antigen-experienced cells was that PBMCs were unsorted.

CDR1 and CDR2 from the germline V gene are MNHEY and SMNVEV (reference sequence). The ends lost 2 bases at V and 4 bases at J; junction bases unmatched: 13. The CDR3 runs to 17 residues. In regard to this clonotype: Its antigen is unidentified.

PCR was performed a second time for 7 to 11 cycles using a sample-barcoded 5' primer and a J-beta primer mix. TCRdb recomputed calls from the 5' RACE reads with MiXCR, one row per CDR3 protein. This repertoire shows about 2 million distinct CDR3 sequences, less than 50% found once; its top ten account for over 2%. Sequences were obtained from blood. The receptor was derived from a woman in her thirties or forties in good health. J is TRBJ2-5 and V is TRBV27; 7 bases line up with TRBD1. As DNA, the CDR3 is TGTGCCAGCAGTTTAGGGACAGCGACCGGGGTGGGAGAGACCCAGTACTTC. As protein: CASSLGTATGVGETQYF.